Only a few counts were recorded for the clone carrying this TCR beta chain. Antigen unknown. The data were obtained in a study of a mutant IDH1 vaccine in newly diagnosed glioma. Findings of the study overall: Apparently, pseudoprogression bore no relation to changes among the top peripheral T cell clonotypes.

The protocol was immunoSEQ multiplex PCR, while the TCRdb copy is restricted to in-frame clones and leaves out a portion. The sample includes roughly 130,000 clones, about 80% of them seen just once. Time point defined: week 11, during vaccination. Each dose delivered 300 ug of mutant IDH1 20-mer peptide subcutaneously with imiquimod. CDR3 size: 13 residues. V lost 5 bases and J lost 5, with 10 bases in between. Germline CDR1 is MNHEY and CDR2 is SVGAGI. The sample consisted of PBMCs, taken from a glioma patient whose treatment included an IDH1 peptide vaccine. The gene calls are TRBV6-5 and TRBJ1-5; perhaps TRBD1 as D (5 bases). The source of this sequence is a man in his forties or fifties with glioma. CDR3: CASSPSGDQPQHF. DNA of the CDR3: TGTGCCAGCAGTCCTTCGGGGGATCAGCCCCAGCATTTT.